This TCR beta chain was retrieved from a study of read filtering for tumor transcriptome and immune sequencing. Study background: DNase treatment preceded whole-transcriptome library preparation.

The library was built from 400 ng RNA with molecular barcoded adaptors for alpha/delta and beta/gamma chains. TCRdb processed the reads anew with MiXCR; each CDR3 protein has one entry. The sample yields about 57,000 distinct CDR3 sequences, around 20% seen once. This CDR3 contains 15 residues. Looked up from germline, CDR1 is KGHSY and CDR2 is FQNENV. Germline trimming cut 0 bases from V and 0 bases from J; bases unmatched to any gene: 2. This clonotype has ten or more counts. The sequence was obtained from a donor older than 35 with multiple myeloma. The gene calls are TRBV16 and TRBJ2-7, with TRBD2 matching 7 bases. The source material was a population of CD138-negative cells sorted from bone marrow. The DNA of the CDR3 is TGTGCCAGCAGCCAATCGGGGGGGAGCTCCTACGAGCAGTACTTC. Its protein is CASSQSGGSSYEQYF.